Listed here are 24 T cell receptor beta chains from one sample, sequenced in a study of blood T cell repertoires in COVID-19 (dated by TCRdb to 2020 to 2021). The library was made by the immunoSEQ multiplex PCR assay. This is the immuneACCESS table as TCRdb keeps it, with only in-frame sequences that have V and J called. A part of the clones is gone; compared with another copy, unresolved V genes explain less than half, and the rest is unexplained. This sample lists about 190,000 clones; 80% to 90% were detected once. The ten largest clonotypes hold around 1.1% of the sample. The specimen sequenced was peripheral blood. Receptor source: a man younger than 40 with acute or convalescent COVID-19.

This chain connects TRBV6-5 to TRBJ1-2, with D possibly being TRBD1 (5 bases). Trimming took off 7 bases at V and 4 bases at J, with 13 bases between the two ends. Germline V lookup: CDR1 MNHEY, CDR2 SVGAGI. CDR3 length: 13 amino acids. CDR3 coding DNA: TGTGCCAGCAAACGGGGGGGAAGCTATGGCTACACCTTC. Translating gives CASKRGGSYGYTF.

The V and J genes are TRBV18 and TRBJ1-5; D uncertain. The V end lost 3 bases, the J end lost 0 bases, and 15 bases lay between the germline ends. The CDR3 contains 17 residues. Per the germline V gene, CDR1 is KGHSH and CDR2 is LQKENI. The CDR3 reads CASSPNPRGYSNQPQHF. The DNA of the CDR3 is TGTGCCAGCTCACCCAACCCTCGGGGTTATAGCAATCAGCCCCAGCATTTT.

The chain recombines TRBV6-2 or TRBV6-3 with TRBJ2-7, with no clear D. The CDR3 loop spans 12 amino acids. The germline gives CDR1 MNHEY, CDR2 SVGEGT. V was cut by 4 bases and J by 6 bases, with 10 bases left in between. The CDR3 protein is CASSFGVGEQYF. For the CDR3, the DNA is TGTGCCAGCAGTTTTGGAGTTGGCGAGCAGTACTTC.

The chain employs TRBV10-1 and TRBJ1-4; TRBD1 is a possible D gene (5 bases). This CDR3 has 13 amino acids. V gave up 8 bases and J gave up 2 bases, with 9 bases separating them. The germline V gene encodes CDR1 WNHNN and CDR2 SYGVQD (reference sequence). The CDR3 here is CASRGDTNEKLFF. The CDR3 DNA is TGCGCCAGCCGCGGGGACACTAATGAAAAACTGTTTTTT.

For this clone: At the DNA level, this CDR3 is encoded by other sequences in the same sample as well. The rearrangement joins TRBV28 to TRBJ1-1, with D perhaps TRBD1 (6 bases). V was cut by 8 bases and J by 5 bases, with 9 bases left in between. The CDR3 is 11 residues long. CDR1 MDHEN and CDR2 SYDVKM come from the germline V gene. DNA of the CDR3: TGTGCCAGCTCAAGGGGGACTGAAGCTTTCTTT. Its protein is CASSRGTEAFF.

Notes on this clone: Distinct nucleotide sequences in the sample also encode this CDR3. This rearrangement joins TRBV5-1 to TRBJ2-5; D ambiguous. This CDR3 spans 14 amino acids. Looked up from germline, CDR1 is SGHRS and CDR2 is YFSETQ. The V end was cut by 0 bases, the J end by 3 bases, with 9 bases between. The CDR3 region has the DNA TGCGCCAGCAGCTTGGTTGGCGGAGAAGAGACCCAGTACTTC. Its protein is CASSLVGGEETQYF.

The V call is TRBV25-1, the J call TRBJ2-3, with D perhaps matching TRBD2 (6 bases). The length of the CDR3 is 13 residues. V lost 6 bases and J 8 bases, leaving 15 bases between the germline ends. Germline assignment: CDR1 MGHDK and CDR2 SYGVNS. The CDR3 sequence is CASSRDSVPTQYF. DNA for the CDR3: TGTGCCAGCAGCCGGGACTCCGTCCCTACGCAGTATTTT.

The CDR3 DNA sequence: TGTGCCAGCAGGAGGACAGGCTCCTACAATGAGCAGTTCTTC. This gives the protein CASRRTGSYNEQFF. V and J are TRBV2 and TRBJ2-1; TRBD1 matches at 7 bases. V lost 6 bases to trimming and J lost 0 bases; unmatched junction nucleotides: 2. CDR3 length: 14 residues. Germline CDR1 and CDR2: SNHLY and FYNNEI.

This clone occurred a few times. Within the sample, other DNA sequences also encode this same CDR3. The CDR3 is CASSGAGTGSYEQYF. The CDR3 DNA reads TGTGCCAGCAGCGGAGCCGGGACAGGATCCTACGAGCAGTACTTC. The chain employs TRBV2 and TRBJ2-7; 8 bases line up with TRBD1. The CDR3 is made up of 15 amino acids. Trimming at V came to 6 bases and at J to 1 base, leaving 8 bases not matched to a gene. CDR1 and CDR2 (germline): SNHLY, FYNNEI. The variable domain in full, completed from reference TRBV2 and TRBJ2-7, reads EPEVTQTPSHQVTQMGQEVILRCVPISNHLYFYWYRQILGQKVEFLVSFYNNEISEKSEIFDDQFSVERPDGSNFTLKIRSTKLEDSAMYFCASSGAGTGSYEQYFGPGTRLTVT.

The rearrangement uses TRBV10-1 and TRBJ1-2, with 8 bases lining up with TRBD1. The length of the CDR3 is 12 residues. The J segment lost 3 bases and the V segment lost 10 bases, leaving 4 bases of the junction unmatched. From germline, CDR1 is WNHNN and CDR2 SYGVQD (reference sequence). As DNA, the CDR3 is TGCGCCACCAGGACAGGGCACTATGGCTACACCTTC. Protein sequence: CATRTGHYGYTF.

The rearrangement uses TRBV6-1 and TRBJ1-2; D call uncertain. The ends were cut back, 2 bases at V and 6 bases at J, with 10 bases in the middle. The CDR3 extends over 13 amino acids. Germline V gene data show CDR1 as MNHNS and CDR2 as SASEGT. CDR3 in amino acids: CASSEMGGDGYTF. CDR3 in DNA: TGTGCCAGCAGTGAAATGGGAGGAGATGGCTACACCTTC.

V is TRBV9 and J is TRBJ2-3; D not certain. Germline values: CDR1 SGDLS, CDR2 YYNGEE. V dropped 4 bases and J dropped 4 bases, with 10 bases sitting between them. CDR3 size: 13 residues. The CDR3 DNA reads TGTGCCAGCAGCCCTAGGTCGGCAGATACGCAGTATTTT. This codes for CASSPRSADTQYF.

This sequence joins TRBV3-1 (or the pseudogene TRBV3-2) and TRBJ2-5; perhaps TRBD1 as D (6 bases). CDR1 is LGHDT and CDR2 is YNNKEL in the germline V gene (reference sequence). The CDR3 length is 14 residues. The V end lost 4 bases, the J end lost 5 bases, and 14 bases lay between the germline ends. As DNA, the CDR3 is TGTGCCAGCAGCCCAAGCCCAGGGGTTGAGACCCAGTACTTC. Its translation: CASSPSPGVETQYF.

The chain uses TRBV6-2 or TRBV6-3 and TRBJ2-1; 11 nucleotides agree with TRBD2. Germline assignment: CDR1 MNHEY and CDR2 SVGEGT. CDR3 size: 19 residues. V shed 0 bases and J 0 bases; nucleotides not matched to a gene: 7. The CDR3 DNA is TGTGCCAGCAGTTACTCAGGGCTAGCGGGGGGATACTCCTACAATGAGCAGTTCTTC. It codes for CASSYSGLAGGYSYNEQFF.

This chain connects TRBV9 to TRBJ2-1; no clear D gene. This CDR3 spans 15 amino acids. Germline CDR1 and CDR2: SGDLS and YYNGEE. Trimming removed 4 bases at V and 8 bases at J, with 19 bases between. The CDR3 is CASSKHTEQNDEQFF. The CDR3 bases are TGTGCCAGCAGCAAACACACGGAACAGAACGATGAGCAGTTCTTC.

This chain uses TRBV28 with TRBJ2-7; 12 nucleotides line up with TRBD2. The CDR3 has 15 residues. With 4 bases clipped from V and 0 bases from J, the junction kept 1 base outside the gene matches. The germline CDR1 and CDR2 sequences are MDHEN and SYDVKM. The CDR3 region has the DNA TGTGCCAGCAGTTGGACTAGCGGGACCTCCTACGAGCAGTACTTC. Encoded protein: CASSWTSGTSYEQYF.

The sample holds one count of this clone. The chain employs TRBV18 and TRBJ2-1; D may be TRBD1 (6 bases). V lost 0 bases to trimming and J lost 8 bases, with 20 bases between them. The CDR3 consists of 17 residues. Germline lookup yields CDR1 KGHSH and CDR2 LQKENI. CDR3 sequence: CASSPPSGGIGQHEQFF. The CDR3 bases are TGTGCCAGCTCACCACCCTCTGGGGGTATCGGACAGCATGAGCAGTTCTTC.

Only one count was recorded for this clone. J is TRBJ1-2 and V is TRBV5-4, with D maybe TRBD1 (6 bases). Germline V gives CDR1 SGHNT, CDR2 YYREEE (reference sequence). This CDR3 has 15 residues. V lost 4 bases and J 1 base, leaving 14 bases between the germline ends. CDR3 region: CASSPPTGDNYGYTF. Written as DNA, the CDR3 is TGTGCCAGCAGCCCCCCGACAGGCGATAACTATGGCTACACCTTC.

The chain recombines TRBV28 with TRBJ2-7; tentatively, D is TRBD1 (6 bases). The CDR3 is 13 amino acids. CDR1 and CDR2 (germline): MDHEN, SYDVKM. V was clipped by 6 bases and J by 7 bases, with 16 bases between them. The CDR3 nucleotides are TGTGCCAGCAGGACAGGACCACACTTGGAGCAGTACTTC. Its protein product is CASRTGPHLEQYF.

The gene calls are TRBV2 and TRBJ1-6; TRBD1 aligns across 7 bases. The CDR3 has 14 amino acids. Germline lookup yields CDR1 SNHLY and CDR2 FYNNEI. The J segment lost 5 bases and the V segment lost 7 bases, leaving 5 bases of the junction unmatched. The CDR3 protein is CASTGTANNSPLHF. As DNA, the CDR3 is TGTGCCAGCACCGGGACAGCAAATAATTCACCCCTCCACTTT.

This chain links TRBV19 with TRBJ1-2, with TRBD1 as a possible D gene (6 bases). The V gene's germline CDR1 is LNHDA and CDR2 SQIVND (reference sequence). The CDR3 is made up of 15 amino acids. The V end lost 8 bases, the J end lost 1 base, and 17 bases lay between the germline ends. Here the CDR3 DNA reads TGTGCCAGTCTAAACCGCAGGGGATTTAACTATGGCTACACCTTC. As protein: CASLNRRGFNYGYTF.

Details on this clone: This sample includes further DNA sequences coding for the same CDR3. The CDR3, as DNA: TGCGCCAGCAGCTTGACCGGTTCAACTAATGAAAAACTGTTTTTT. This encodes CASSLTGSTNEKLFF. V and J are TRBV5-1 and TRBJ1-4; D remains unclear. Trimming stripped 1 base from V and 0 bases from J, with 7 bases between. This CDR3 contains 15 residues. Germline V gene lookup returns CDR1 SGHRS and CDR2 YFSETQ.

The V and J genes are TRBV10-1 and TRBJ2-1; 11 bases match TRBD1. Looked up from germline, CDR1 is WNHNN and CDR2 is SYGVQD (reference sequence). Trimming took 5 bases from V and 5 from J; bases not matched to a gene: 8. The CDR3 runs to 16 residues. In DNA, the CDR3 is TGCGCCAGCAGTAGGCATGGGGACAGGGGGGACAATGAGCAGTTCTTC. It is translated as CASSRHGDRGDNEQFF.

The CDR3 reads CSVGGGAVAAEAFF. The CDR3 DNA is TGCAGCGTTGGGGGAGGGGCCGTCGCGGCTGAAGCTTTCTTT. The genes are TRBV29-1 and TRBJ1-1; a weak D match, TRBD1 (5 bases). The CDR3 is 14 amino acids. CDR1 SQVTM and CDR2 ANQGSEA come from the germline V gene. Trimming took off 4 bases at V and 6 bases at J, with 18 bases between the two ends.